This TCR beta chain was profiled in a study of cytomegalovirus exposure and HLA in healthy donors. Study-wide results and caveats: Judged likely to be a sequencing artifact was a cluster of highly shared sequence variants. The study designated 164 TCR beta chains cytomegalovirus-associated. A few of the chains that were CMV-associated were confirmed in vitro to be specific for CMV antigens.

In germline, CDR1 is SGHDT, CDR2 YYEEEE. CDR3 length: 15 residues. Trimming pared 3 bases from V and 5 bases from J, leaving 15 bases between. As to this clone: Its antigen is currently unknown.

PCR involved 60 Vbeta and 13 Jbeta primers. This table comes from immunoSEQ multiplex PCR, and its TCRdb copy is limited to in-frame clones, with some not included. The sample's table shows approximately 70,000 clones. The sample comprised PBMCs. The TCR was taken from a woman younger than 45 in good health and CMV-seronegative. This chain joins TRBV5-6 and TRBJ1-5; tentatively, D is TRBD1 (6 bases). The CDR3 spells CASSSSGQIYQPQHF. CDR3 DNA sequence: TGTGCCAGCAGCTCCTCCGGACAGATCTATCAGCCCCAGCATTTT.